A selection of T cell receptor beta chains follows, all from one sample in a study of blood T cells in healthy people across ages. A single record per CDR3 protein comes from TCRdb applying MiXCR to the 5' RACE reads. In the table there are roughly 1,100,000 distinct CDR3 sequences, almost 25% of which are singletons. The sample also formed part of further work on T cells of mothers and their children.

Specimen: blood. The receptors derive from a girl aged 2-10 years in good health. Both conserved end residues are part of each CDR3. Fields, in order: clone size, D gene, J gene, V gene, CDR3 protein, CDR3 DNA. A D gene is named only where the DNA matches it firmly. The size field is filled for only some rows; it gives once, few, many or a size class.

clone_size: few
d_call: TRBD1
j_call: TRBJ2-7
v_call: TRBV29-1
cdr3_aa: CSGTGNSYEQYF
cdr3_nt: TGCAGTGGGACAGGGAATTCCTACGAGCAGTACTTC

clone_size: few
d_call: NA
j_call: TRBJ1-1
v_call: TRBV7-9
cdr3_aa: CASQSGNTEAFF
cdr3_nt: TGTGCCAGCCAGAGTGGGAACACTGAAGCTTTCTTT

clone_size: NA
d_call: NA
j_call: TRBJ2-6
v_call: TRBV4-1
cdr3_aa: CASSQGGFGDLYSGANVLTF
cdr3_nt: TGCGCCAGCAGCCAAGGTGGCTTCGGGGACCTCTACTCTGGGGCCAACGTCCTGACTTTC

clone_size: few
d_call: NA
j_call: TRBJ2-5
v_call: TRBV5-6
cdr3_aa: CASSPTLEEETQYF
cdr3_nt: TGTGCCAGCAGCCCTACACTGGAGGAGGAGACCCAGTACTTC

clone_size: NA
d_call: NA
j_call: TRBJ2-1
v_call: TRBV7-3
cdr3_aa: CASNQGGDNEQFF
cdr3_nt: TGTGCCAGCAACCAAGGAGGGGACAATGAGCAGTTCTTC

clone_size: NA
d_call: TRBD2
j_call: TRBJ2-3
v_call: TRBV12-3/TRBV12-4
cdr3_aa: CASSLGLAGATDTQYF
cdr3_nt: TGTGCCAGCAGTTTAGGACTAGCGGGGGCCACAGATACGCAGTATTTT

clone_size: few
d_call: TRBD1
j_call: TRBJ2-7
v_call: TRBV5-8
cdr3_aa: CASSLAYTGGYEQYF
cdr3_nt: TGTGCCAGCAGCTTGGCCTATACAGGGGGCTACGAGCAGTACTTC

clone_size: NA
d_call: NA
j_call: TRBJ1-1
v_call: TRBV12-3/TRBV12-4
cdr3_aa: CASSLRSGRDTEAFF
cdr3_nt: TGTGCCAGCAGTTTAAGGTCGGGGCGGGACACTGAAGCTTTCTTT

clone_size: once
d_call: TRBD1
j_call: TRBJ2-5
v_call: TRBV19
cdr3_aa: CASRTGEVRETQYF
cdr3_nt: TGTGCCAGCCGGACAGGGGAGGTACGAGAGACCCAGTACTTC

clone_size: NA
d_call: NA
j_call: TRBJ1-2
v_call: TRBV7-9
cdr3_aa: CASSLEGGKHGYTF
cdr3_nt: TGTGCCAGCAGCTTAGAGGGAGGAAAACATGGCTACACCTTC

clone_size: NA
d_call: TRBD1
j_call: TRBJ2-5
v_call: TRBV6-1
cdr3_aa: CASSRLSDRGQETQYF
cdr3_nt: TGTGCCAGCAGTCGACTCTCGGACAGGGGCCAAGAGACCCAGTACTTC

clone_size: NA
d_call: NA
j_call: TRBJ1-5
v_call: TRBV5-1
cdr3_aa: CASSLGGTGVEPQHF
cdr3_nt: TGCGCCAGCAGCTTGGGGGGGACCGGGGTGGAGCCCCAGCATTTT

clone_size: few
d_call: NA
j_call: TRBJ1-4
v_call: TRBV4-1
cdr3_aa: CASSQDEGSGEKLFF
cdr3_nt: TGCGCCAGCAGCCAAGATGAGGGGTCAGGGGAAAAACTGTTTTTT

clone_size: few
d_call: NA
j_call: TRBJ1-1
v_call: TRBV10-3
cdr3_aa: CAISELVAAEAFF
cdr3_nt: TGTGCCATCAGTGAGCTTGTGGCGGCTGAAGCTTTCTTT

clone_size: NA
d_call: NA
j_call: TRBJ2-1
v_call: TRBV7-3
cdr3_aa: CASSETRDEQFF
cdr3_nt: TGTGCCAGCAGCGAAACTAGGGATGAGCAGTTCTTC

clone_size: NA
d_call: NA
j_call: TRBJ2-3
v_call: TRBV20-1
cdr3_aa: CSATGGSGTDTQYF
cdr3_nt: TGCAGTGCTACCGGAGGGAGCGGCACAGATACGCAGTATTTT

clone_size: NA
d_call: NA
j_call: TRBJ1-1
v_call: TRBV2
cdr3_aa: CATLGIGKSEAFF
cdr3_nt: TGTGCCACCCTAGGCATCGGAAAAAGTGAAGCTTTCTTT

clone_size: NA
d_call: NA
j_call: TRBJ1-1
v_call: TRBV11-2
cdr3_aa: CASSLDEYGVMNTEAFF
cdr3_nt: TGTGCCAGCAGCTTAGATGAGTATGGCGTAATGAACACTGAAGCTTTCTTT

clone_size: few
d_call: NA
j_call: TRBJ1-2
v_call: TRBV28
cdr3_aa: CASNHLYRAGGYTF
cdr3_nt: TGTGCCAGCAACCACTTATACAGGGCCGGAGGCTACACCTTC

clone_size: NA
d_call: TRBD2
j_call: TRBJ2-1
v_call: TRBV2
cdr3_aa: CASRGGTSGNDEQFF
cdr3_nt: TGTGCCAGCAGGGGGGGGACTAGCGGGAATGATGAGCAGTTCTTC

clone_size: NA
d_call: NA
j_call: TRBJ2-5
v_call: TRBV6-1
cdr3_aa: CASSVTRTHGRETQYF
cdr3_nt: TGTGCCAGCAGTGTAACACGGACCCACGGCCGGGAGACCCAGTACTTC

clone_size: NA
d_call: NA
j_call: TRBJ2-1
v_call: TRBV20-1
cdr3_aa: CSAPHAVSYNEQFF
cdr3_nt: TGCAGTGCCCCCCATGCGGTCTCCTACAATGAGCAGTTCTTC

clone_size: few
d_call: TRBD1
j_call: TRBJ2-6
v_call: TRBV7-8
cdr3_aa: CASSLEWGTGFSGANVLTF
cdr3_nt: TGTGCCAGCAGCTTAGAGTGGGGGACAGGATTCTCTGGGGCCAACGTCCTGACTTTC